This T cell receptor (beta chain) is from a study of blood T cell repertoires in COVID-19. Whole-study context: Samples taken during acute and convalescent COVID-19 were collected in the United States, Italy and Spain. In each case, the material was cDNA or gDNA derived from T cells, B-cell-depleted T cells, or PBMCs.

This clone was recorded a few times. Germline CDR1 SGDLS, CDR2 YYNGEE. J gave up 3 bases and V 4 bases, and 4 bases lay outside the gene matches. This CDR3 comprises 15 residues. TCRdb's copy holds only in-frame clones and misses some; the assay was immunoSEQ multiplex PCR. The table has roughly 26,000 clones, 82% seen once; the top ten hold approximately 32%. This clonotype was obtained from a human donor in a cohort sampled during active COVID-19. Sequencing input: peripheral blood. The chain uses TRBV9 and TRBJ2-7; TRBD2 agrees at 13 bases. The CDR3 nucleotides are TGTGCCAGCAGCCCGGGACTAGCGGGGCTCTACGAGCAGTACTTC. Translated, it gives CASSPGLAGLYEQYF.